This is a list of T cell receptor beta chains from one sample in a study of T-cell memory formation after mild COVID-19. TCRdb re-called the 5' RACE reads with MiXCR, one entry per CDR3 protein. The sample lists 300,000 to 350,000 distinct CDR3 sequences, just under 20% seen once, with around 21% in the top ten. Input material: PBMCs or a T cell subset sorted from them (not recorded which). These receptors originate from a man aged 18 to 35 who had mild COVID-19 (a few samples of this study predate the infection). Cell type and time point are not known. Each CDR3 is given with its conserved first and last residue. The D gene is left open where the match is weak. Rows may omit the clone size; those that give it use once, few, many or a size class.

V gene: TRBV4-1
D gene: .
CDR3 length: 17
J gene: TRBJ2-1
clone size: .
CDR3 DNA: TGCGCCAGCAGCCAAGCCTCCGGGACAAGGGGTGACAATGAGCAGTTCTTC
CDR3 protein: CASSQASGTRGDNEQFF

V gene: TRBV9
D gene: .
CDR3 length: 13
J gene: TRBJ1-1
clone size: .
CDR3 DNA: TGTGCCAGCAGCGCGGGAGGCATACCTGAAGCTTTCTTT
CDR3 protein: CASSAGGIPEAFF

V gene: TRBV6-2/TRBV6-3
D gene: .
CDR3 length: 16
J gene: TRBJ2-3
clone size: .
CDR3 DNA: TGTGCCAGCAGTTACTCTGGGCGGGGCCGCACAGATACGCAGTATTTT
CDR3 protein: CASSYSGRGRTDTQYF

V gene: TRBV7-9
D gene: .
CDR3 length: 14
J gene: TRBJ2-1
clone size: few
CDR3 DNA: TGTGCCAGCATTGACAGTATCTCCTACAATGAGCAGTTCTTC
CDR3 protein: CASIDSISYNEQFF

V gene: TRBV7-2
D gene: .
CDR3 length: 14
J gene: TRBJ2-2
clone size: .
CDR3 DNA: TGTGCCAGCAGCTTAGTGCAGGCCACCGGGGAGCTGTTTTTT
CDR3 protein: CASSLVQATGELFF

V gene: TRBV19
D gene: .
CDR3 length: 16
J gene: TRBJ1-5
clone size: .
CDR3 DNA: TGTGCCAGTAGTATGAATACCGGGGGCCAAAATCAGCCCCAGCATTTT
CDR3 protein: CASSMNTGGQNQPQHF

V gene: TRBV5-4
D gene: TRBD1
CDR3 length: 14
J gene: TRBJ2-5
clone size: few
CDR3 DNA: TGTGCCAGCAGCTTGGGACAGGGGTACGGGACCCAGTACTTC
CDR3 protein: CASSLGQGYGTQYF

V gene: TRBV9
D gene: TRBD2
CDR3 length: 15
J gene: TRBJ2-3
clone size: .
CDR3 DNA: TGTGCCAGCAGCGTAGCCGGGGGGGCCGGAGATACGCAGTATTTT
CDR3 protein: CASSVAGGAGDTQYF

V gene: TRBV20-1
D gene: .
CDR3 length: 16
J gene: TRBJ1-1
clone size: .
CDR3 DNA: TGCAGTGCTGGACCCGGCGTGGGGGCCCCGGACACTGAAGCTTTCTTT
CDR3 protein: CSAGPGVGAPDTEAFF

V gene: TRBV5-1
D gene: .
CDR3 length: 17
J gene: TRBJ2-5
clone size: .
CDR3 DNA: TGCGCCAGCAGCTTGGCCGGGAGCGGAAGGTACCAAGAGACCCAGTACTTC
CDR3 protein: CASSLAGSGRYQETQYF

V gene: TRBV7-2
D gene: .
CDR3 length: 15
J gene: TRBJ2-1
clone size: few
CDR3 DNA: TGTGCCAGCAGCCTAGGGGGGGCCACCTACAATGAGCAGTTCTTC
CDR3 protein: CASSLGGATYNEQFF

V gene: TRBV12-3/TRBV12-4
D gene: .
CDR3 length: 14
J gene: TRBJ2-3
clone size: few
CDR3 DNA: TGTGCCAGCAGTGCGTCGGGACAAGAAGATACGCAGTATTTT
CDR3 protein: CASSASGQEDTQYF

V gene: TRBV6-2/TRBV6-3
D gene: .
CDR3 length: 16
J gene: TRBJ1-1
clone size: few
CDR3 DNA: TGTGCCAGCAGTTACCATTTCCGCGGACCGTCAACTGAAGCTTTCTTT
CDR3 protein: CASSYHFRGPSTEAFF

V gene: TRBV29-1
D gene: .
CDR3 length: 12
J gene: TRBJ1-1
clone size: .
CDR3 DNA: TGCAGCGTTGGGGCGGGGGACACTGAAGCTTTCTTT
CDR3 protein: CSVGAGDTEAFF

V gene: TRBV27
D gene: .
CDR3 length: 14
J gene: TRBJ2-2
clone size: .
CDR3 DNA: TGTGCCAGCAGTTCCGCCCTATACACCGGGGAGCTGTTTTTT
CDR3 protein: CASSSALYTGELFF

V gene: TRBV4-1
D gene: .
CDR3 length: 16
J gene: TRBJ2-1
clone size: many
CDR3 DNA: TGCGCCAGCAGCCAAAGGGAGACAGGAGAGTACAATGAGCAGTTCTTC
CDR3 protein: CASSQRETGEYNEQFF

V gene: TRBV27
D gene: TRBD2
CDR3 length: 17
J gene: TRBJ2-1
clone size: .
CDR3 DNA: TGTGCCAGCAGTGCCCCGGGGAGCGGGGGGGCGCGCAATGAGCAGTTCTTC
CDR3 protein: CASSAPGSGGARNEQFF

V gene: TRBV7-6
D gene: .
CDR3 length: 17
J gene: TRBJ2-5
clone size: .
CDR3 DNA: TGTGCCAGCAGCTTAGCTCGGGGGACCACGTACCAAGAGACCCAGTACTTC
CDR3 protein: CASSLARGTTYQETQYF

V gene: TRBV3-1
D gene: .
CDR3 length: 12
J gene: TRBJ2-1
clone size: .
CDR3 DNA: TGTGCCAGCAGCCAAGTTCAGGATGAGCAGTTCTTC
CDR3 protein: CASSQVQDEQFF

V gene: TRBV6-5
D gene: TRBD1
CDR3 length: 15
J gene: TRBJ1-1
clone size: few
CDR3 DNA: TGTGCCAGCAGTTACGCCCGAAGACAGGGCACTGAAGCTTTCTTT
CDR3 protein: CASSYARRQGTEAFF

V gene: TRBV3-1
D gene: .
CDR3 length: 14
J gene: TRBJ1-1
clone size: .
CDR3 DNA: TGTGCCAGCAGCCCCGGGGGGCCGGGGGGTGAAGCTTTCTTT
CDR3 protein: CASSPGGPGGEAFF

V gene: TRBV20-1
D gene: .
CDR3 length: 14
J gene: TRBJ2-3
clone size: few
CDR3 DNA: TGCAGTGCTCAACTAGGTACAAGCACAGATACGCAGTATTTT
CDR3 protein: CSAQLGTSTDTQYF

V gene: TRBV7-2
D gene: .
CDR3 length: 16
J gene: TRBJ2-2
clone size: .
CDR3 DNA: TGTGCCAGCAGCCCCCGACAGGATTCGAACACCGGGGAGCTGTTTTTT
CDR3 protein: CASSPRQDSNTGELFF

V gene: TRBV4-2
D gene: TRBD1
CDR3 length: 19
J gene: TRBJ2-6
clone size: .
CDR3 DNA: TGTGCCAGCAGCCAAGTGCTAACAGGGGGTATCTCTGGGGCCAACGTCCTGACTTTC
CDR3 protein: CASSQVLTGGISGANVLTF

V gene: TRBV11-2
D gene: TRBD2
CDR3 length: 15
J gene: TRBJ2-5
clone size: few
CDR3 DNA: TGTGCCAGCAGCAACCTAGCGGGGCCTCAAGAGACCCAGTACTTC
CDR3 protein: CASSNLAGPQETQYF

V gene: TRBV20-1
D gene: .
CDR3 length: 16
J gene: TRBJ2-4
clone size: once
CDR3 DNA: TGCAGTGCTCAGTCCTCTAGCTCACAACAAAAAAACATTCAGTACTTC
CDR3 protein: CSAQSSSSQQKNIQYF

V gene: TRBV6-1
D gene: TRBD1
CDR3 length: 16
J gene: TRBJ2-7
clone size: .
CDR3 DNA: TGTGCCAGCAGTGAAGGAGTGGGACAGCGTTTGTACGAGCAGTACTTC
CDR3 protein: CASSEGVGQRLYEQYF

V gene: TRBV20-1
D gene: .
CDR3 length: 15
J gene: TRBJ1-4
clone size: few
CDR3 DNA: TGCAGTGCTAGAGATCGCAGGGCAACTAATGAAAAACTGTTTTTT
CDR3 protein: CSARDRRATNEKLFF

V gene: TRBV2
D gene: TRBD2
CDR3 length: 16
J gene: TRBJ2-7
clone size: .
CDR3 DNA: TGTGCCAGCAGTGAAGATAGACTAGCGTGGACCTACGAGCAGTACTTC
CDR3 protein: CASSEDRLAWTYEQYF

V gene: TRBV5-1
D gene: .
CDR3 length: 16
J gene: TRBJ2-7
clone size: .
CDR3 DNA: TGCGCCAGCAGCTTGCTTGGGACGGAGGGGTTGAGTGAGCAGTACTTC
CDR3 protein: CASSLLGTEGLSEQYF

V gene: TRBV7-2
D gene: .
CDR3 length: 14
J gene: TRBJ2-5
clone size: .
CDR3 DNA: TGTGCCAGCAGTGACTTGGGGTTACAAGAGACCCAGTACTTC
CDR3 protein: CASSDLGLQETQYF

V gene: TRBV18
D gene: TRBD1
CDR3 length: 18
J gene: TRBJ2-6
clone size: few
CDR3 DNA: TGTGCCAGCTCACCCCCGGGACAGGGGCCGGGTGGGGCCAACGTCCTGACTTTC
CDR3 protein: CASSPPGQGPGGANVLTF

V gene: TRBV4-3
D gene: TRBD1
CDR3 length: 15
J gene: TRBJ2-5
clone size: few
CDR3 DNA: TGCGCCAGCAGCCTACTACAGGGGGCGGGGGAGACCCAGTACTTC
CDR3 protein: CASSLLQGAGETQYF

V gene: TRBV7-8
D gene: .
CDR3 length: 15
J gene: TRBJ2-3
clone size: many
CDR3 DNA: TGTGCCAGCAGCTTTAGAACACCTAGCACAGATACGCAGTATTTT
CDR3 protein: CASSFRTPSTDTQYF

V gene: TRBV6-5
D gene: .
CDR3 length: 15
J gene: TRBJ1-4
clone size: many
CDR3 DNA: TGTGCCAGCAGCACCGAGGGCAGGGGTAATGAAAAACTGTTTTTT
CDR3 protein: CASSTEGRGNEKLFF

V gene: TRBV6-5
D gene: .
CDR3 length: 13
J gene: TRBJ2-7
clone size: few
CDR3 DNA: TGTGCCAGCAGTTACGCGGCCGCCTACGAGCAGTACTTC
CDR3 protein: CASSYAAAYEQYF

V gene: TRBV18
D gene: .
CDR3 length: 17
J gene: TRBJ2-6
clone size: .
CDR3 DNA: TGTGCCAGCTCACCTTTTAATCTTGGCTCTGGGGCCAACGTCCTGACTTTC
CDR3 protein: CASSPFNLGSGANVLTF

V gene: TRBV7-6
D gene: .
CDR3 length: 14
J gene: TRBJ2-5
clone size: few
CDR3 DNA: TGTGCCAGCAGCCCTTCCGGGAGTTGGGAGACCCAGTACTTC
CDR3 protein: CASSPSGSWETQYF

V gene: TRBV4-3
D gene: .
CDR3 length: 14
J gene: TRBJ1-1
clone size: .
CDR3 DNA: TGCGCCAGCAGCCAAGCCCTCGGGAACACTGAAGCTTTCTTT
CDR3 protein: CASSQALGNTEAFF

V gene: TRBV5-1
D gene: TRBD1
CDR3 length: 15
J gene: TRBJ2-1
clone size: .
CDR3 DNA: TGCGCCAGCAGCTTGGTCGGGACAGGTCGCAATGAGCAGTTCTTC
CDR3 protein: CASSLVGTGRNEQFF

V gene: TRBV20-1
D gene: TRBD1
CDR3 length: 16
J gene: TRBJ1-4
clone size: .
CDR3 DNA: TGCAGTGCTAGAGATCAATGGCAGGGGGCTAAGGAAAAACTGTTTTTT
CDR3 protein: CSARDQWQGAKEKLFF

V gene: TRBV12-3/TRBV12-4
D gene: .
CDR3 length: 13
J gene: TRBJ1-1
clone size: few
CDR3 DNA: TGTGCCAGCAGTTTAGTGAGTCACGCTGAAGCTTTCTTT
CDR3 protein: CASSLVSHAEAFF

V gene: TRBV4-1
D gene: .
CDR3 length: 14
J gene: TRBJ2-5
clone size: few
CDR3 DNA: TGCGCCAGCAGCCAAGATCGACCAGGGGAGACCCAGTACTTC
CDR3 protein: CASSQDRPGETQYF

V gene: TRBV2
D gene: TRBD2
CDR3 length: 15
J gene: TRBJ2-3
clone size: .
CDR3 DNA: TGTGCCAGCAGTGGGCGCGGGGGAAGCACAGATACGCAGTATTTT
CDR3 protein: CASSGRGGSTDTQYF

V gene: TRBV12-3/TRBV12-4
D gene: .
CDR3 length: 15
J gene: TRBJ2-3
clone size: .
CDR3 DNA: TGTGCCAGCAGTCCACAGTTTTCGGGCACAGATACGCAGTATTTT
CDR3 protein: CASSPQFSGTDTQYF